These 29 T cell receptor beta chains came from one sample sequenced in a study of T cell responses to AZD1222 COVID-19 vaccine. Method: immunoSEQ multiplex PCR; TCRdb's copy keeps in-frame clones and lacks some. The repertoire holds some 58,000 clones, with more than 75% as singletons. This material consisted of peripheral blood, taken 28 days after the second AZD1222 dose. All receptors come from an adult who received the AZD1222 COVID-19 vaccine.

The chain has TRBV14 and TRBJ1-3, with unresolved D. CDR1 is SGHDN, CDR2 FVKESK, per germline. This CDR3 contains 15 residues. The germline V and J ends were trimmed by 2 bases and 0 bases, with 8 bases remaining between them. This chain's CDR3 is CASSQLSSSGNTIYF. The CDR3, as DNA: TGTGCCAGCAGCCAACTTAGTAGCTCTGGAAACACCATATATTTT.

The chain employs TRBV11-2 and TRBJ1-5, with D unclear. Per the germline V gene, CDR1 is SGHAT and CDR2 is FQNNGV. Trimming shortened V by 3 bases and J by 4 bases, and 7 bases separated the two germline ends. The CDR3 extends over 13 amino acids. The CDR3 DNA sequence: TGTGCCAGCAGCTTTGGTCATAATCAGCCCCAGCATTTT. Protein: CASSFGHNQPQHF.

V usage is TRBV5-1 and J usage is TRBJ1-2; perhaps TRBD1 as D (5 bases). The CDR3 has 15 amino acids. Trimming pared 5 bases from V and 7 bases from J, leaving 21 bases between. Germline-derived CDR1 and CDR2 are SGHRS and YFSETQ. DNA for the CDR3: TGCGCCAGCAGAAACCCTTCGGCCGGGACGGGTGGCTACACCTTC. Its protein product is CASRNPSAGTGGYTF.

The chain has TRBV28 and TRBJ1-6; 7 bases fit TRBD1. Losses at the gene ends were 6 bases for V and 15 bases for J; bases not matched to a gene: 14. This CDR3 spans 14 amino acids. The germline V gene has CDR1 MDHEN and CDR2 SYDVKM. In DNA, the CDR3 is TGTGCCAGCAGAGCCGGGACAGAAATCCGTGGCCTCCACTTT. It specifies CASRAGTEIRGLHF. Full variable domain (outside the CDR3, taken from reference TRBV28 and TRBJ1-6): DVKVTQSSRYLVKRTGEKVFLECVQDMDHENMFWYRQDPGLGLRLIYFSYDVKMKEKGDIPEGYSVSREKKERFSLILESASTNQTSMYLCASRAGTEIRGLHFGNGTRLTVT.

This rearrangement joins TRBV15 to TRBJ1-4, with D possibly TRBD1 on 5 matching bases. Germline loops: CDR1 LNHNV, CDR2 YYDKDF (reference sequence). This CDR3 is 16 amino acids long. Trimming stripped 5 bases from V and 2 bases from J, with 15 bases between. The CDR3 DNA follows: TGTGCCACCAGCGCCACCCGGGGACGGACTAATGAAAAACTGTTTTTT. Its protein is CATSATRGRTNEKLFF.

The chain has TRBV18 and TRBJ2-1, with 9 bases that match TRBD1. The V gene end was trimmed by 3 bases and the J gene end by 13 bases; junction bases not matched to a gene: 13. Looked up from germline, CDR1 is KGHSH and CDR2 is LQKENI. The CDR3 is made up of 15 amino acids. The CDR3 DNA follows: TGTGCCAGCTCACCCGGACAGGGGCACGGGGGGTACCAGTTCTTC. Its protein is CASSPGQGHGGYQFF.

The chain combines TRBV19 with TRBJ1-5; a possible D gene is TRBD1 (6 bases). The germline gives CDR1 LNHDA, CDR2 SQIVND (reference sequence). This CDR3 contains 14 residues. Trimming removed 4 bases at V and 5 bases at J, with 12 bases between. CDR3 protein: CASSTRDTDQPQHF. CDR3 coding DNA: TGTGCCAGTAGTACCCGGGACACCGATCAGCCCCAGCATTTT.

The rearrangement joins TRBV30 to TRBJ1-1, with a tentative D call TRBD1 (6 bases). The V end lost 0 bases, the J end lost 3 bases, and 11 bases lay between the germline ends. In germline, CDR1 is GTSNPN, CDR2 SVGIG (reference sequence). The CDR3 covers 14 residues. For the CDR3, the DNA is TGTGCCTGGAGTGTATGGGGGGCTGACACTGAAGCTTTCTTT. As protein: CAWSVWGADTEAFF.

Only a few counts were recorded for this clone. The J gene is TRBJ2-3, the V gene TRBV5-1, with D unresolved. The CDR3 runs to 14 residues. V gave up 0 bases and J gave up 2 bases, with 7 bases separating them. Germline loops: CDR1 SGHRS, CDR2 YFSETQ. The chain's CDR3 is CASSLDPFTDTQYF. The CDR3 bases are TGCGCCAGCAGCTTGGACCCTTTCACAGATACGCAGTATTTT.

The rearrangement links TRBV7-6 to TRBJ2-1; 8 bases fit TRBD2. The CDR3 has 16 residues. V lost 3 bases, J lost 5 bases, and 9 bases stayed unmatched. Germline values: CDR1 SGHVS, CDR2 FNYEAQ. CDR3 protein: CASSFLSQGLDNEQFF. CDR3 DNA sequence: TGTGCCAGCAGCTTTTTAAGCCAGGGACTAGACAATGAGCAGTTCTTC.

Here the CDR3 reads CASNLMGGLNYGYTF. Here the CDR3 DNA reads TGTGCCAGCAACCTAATGGGAGGACTTAACTATGGCTACACCTTC. The V gene is TRBV6-5, the J gene TRBJ1-2; D is unresolved. The V end lost 7 bases, the J end lost 1 base, and 16 bases lay between the germline ends. CDR1 and CDR2 from the germline V gene are MNHEY and SVGAGI. This CDR3 spans 15 amino acids.

The chain links TRBV5-8 to TRBJ2-5, with D perhaps given as TRBD1 or TRBD2 (5 bases each). CDR1 and CDR2 from the germline V gene are SGHTS and YDEGEE. This CDR3 has 14 amino acids. The ends were cut back, 4 bases at V and 4 bases at J, with 14 bases in the middle. CDR3 amino acids: CASSGGRGRETQYF. DNA of the CDR3: TGTGCCAGCAGCGGAGGCCGGGGCCGAGAGACCCAGTACTTC.

There are a few counts of this clone. The rearrangement uses TRBV2 and TRBJ1-4; D may be TRBD1 (6 bases). From germline, CDR1 is SNHLY and CDR2 FYNNEI. Trimming removed 9 bases from V and 3 bases from J, with 14 bases in between. The CDR3 covers 14 residues. In DNA, the CDR3 is TGTGCCAGTTCAGGGGCCCCAGCTAATGAAAAACTGTTTTTT. Translation gives CASSGAPANEKLFF.

The chain has TRBV10-1 and TRBJ2-7; a weak D match, TRBD1 (5 bases). This CDR3 is 14 amino acids long. The germline V gene encodes CDR1 WNHNN and CDR2 SYGVQD (reference sequence). Trimming pared 2 bases from V and 3 bases from J, leaving 11 bases between. The CDR3 is CASSEGQGSYEQYF. CDR3 nucleotide sequence: TGCGCCAGCAGTGAGGGGCAGGGAAGCTACGAGCAGTACTTC.

This clone was seen just once. The CDR3 here is CASSIPGAYEQYF. The DNA of the CDR3 is TGTGCCAGTAGTATCCCAGGGGCCTACGAGCAGTACTTC. J is TRBJ2-7 and V is TRBV19; a weak D match, TRBD1 (6 bases). The CDR3 spans 13 residues. Trimming pared 3 bases from V and 2 bases from J, leaving 8 bases between. Germline-derived CDR1 and CDR2 are LNHDA and SQIVND (reference sequence).

This sequence joins TRBV7-7 and TRBJ2-3; either TRBD1 or TRBD2 may fit D (6 bases each). CDR3 length: 15 residues. Germline CDR1 and CDR2: SSHAT and FNYEAQ (reference sequence). Deletions cut 1 base from V and 0 bases from J, with 8 bases between. CDR3 loop: CASSLGGASTDTQYF. DNA for the CDR3: TGTGCCAGCAGCTTAGGGGGGGCGAGCACAGATACGCAGTATTTT.

The chain combines TRBV10-3 with TRBJ2-7; 9 bases align to TRBD2. This CDR3 region has 15 residues. V was pared by 6 bases and J by 4 bases, with 10 bases of the junction left unmatched. Germline V gene sequence: CDR1 ENHRY, CDR2 SYGVKD. Here the CDR3 DNA reads TGTGCCATCAGCGGTAATAGCGGGAGTAGTTACGAGCAGTACTTC. This codes for CAISGNSGSSYEQYF.

The chain is built from TRBV3-1 (or the pseudogene TRBV3-2) and TRBJ2-2; a weak D match, TRBD2 (6 bases). V lost 1 base, J lost 7 bases, and 16 bases lay in between. Germline CDR1 LGHDT, CDR2 YNNKEL (reference sequence). The CDR3 covers 16 residues. Here the CDR3 DNA reads TGTGCCAGCAGCCAAGGCCTAGGGAGGATTAGCGGGGAGCTGTTTTTT. Translating gives CASSQGLGRISGELFF.

The rearrangement joins TRBV18 to TRBJ2-3; TRBD2 aligns across 9 bases. This CDR3 has 15 amino acids. Per the germline V gene, CDR1 is KGHSH and CDR2 is LQKENI. After removal of 3 bases from V and 2 bases from J, the junction contained 3 bases not matched to a gene. This CDR3 reads CASSPVAGATDTQYF. The DNA of the CDR3 is TGTGCCAGCTCACCGGTAGCGGGAGCCACAGATACGCAGTATTTT. Supplemented by reference TRBV18 and TRBJ2-3, the full variable domain reads NAGVMQNPRHLVRRRGQEARLRCSPMKGHSHVYWYRQLPEEGLKFMVYLQKENIIDESGMPKERFSAEFPKEGPSILRIQQVVRGDSAAYFCASSPVAGATDTQYFGPGTRLTVL.

This sequence joins TRBV6-6 and TRBJ2-5; 7 bases align to TRBD2. Per germline, CDR1 MNHNY and CDR2 SVGAGI (reference sequence). CDR3 size: 14 residues. The V and J ends lost 4 bases and 2 bases, in that order; junction bases with no gene match: 4. The CDR3, as DNA: TGTGCCAGCAGTTTAACACTAGCGCAAGAGACCCAGTACTTC. It yields the protein CASSLTLAQETQYF.

The J gene is TRBJ2-1, the V gene TRBV6-2 or TRBV6-3; 9 bases are a match to TRBD2. Germline V CDR1 and CDR2: MNHEY, SVGEGT. J lost 2 bases, V lost 2 bases, and 10 bases had no gene match. CDR3 length equals 18 residues. CDR3 in amino acids: CASSYPGVAGVTYNEQFF. Here the CDR3 DNA reads TGTGCCAGCAGTTACCCCGGAGTAGCGGGAGTGACCTACAATGAGCAGTTCTTC.

The table lists this clone with a few counts. V gene TRBV30 combines with J gene TRBJ2-1, with TRBD2 identical over 7 bases. This CDR3 is built from 14 residues. With V trimmed by 1 base and J by 4 bases, 4 bases remained unmatched. CDR1 GTSNPN and CDR2 SVGIG come from the germline V gene (reference sequence). The CDR3, as DNA: TGTGCCTGGAGTGGGCTAGCGGAATACAATGAGCAGTTCTTC. Translation: CAWSGLAEYNEQFF. The full variable domain, in which reference TRBV30 and TRBJ2-1 provide the parts outside the CDR3, is SQTIHQWPATLVQPVGSPLSLECTVEGTSNPNLYWYRQAAGRGLQLLFYSVGIGQISSEVPQNLSASRPQDRQFILSSKKLLLSDSGFYLCAWSGLAEYNEQFFGPGTRLTVL.

This clone was found a few times. This chain joins TRBV23-1 and TRBJ2-7; D ambiguous. TRBV23-1 is sorted into the ORF group, with uncertain function. The CDR3 runs 13 residues. V was clipped by 3 bases and J by 2 bases, with 8 bases between them. The CDR3 DNA follows: TGCGCCAGCAGTCACCGATCGGCCTACGAGCAGTACGTC. Translating it yields CASSHRSAYEQYV.

The chain couples TRBV6-5 to TRBJ1-1, with D tentatively TRBD1 (5 bases). The ends were cut back, 5 bases at V and 6 bases at J, with 10 bases in the middle. Germline lookup yields CDR1 MNHEY and CDR2 SVGAGI. The CDR3 runs to 12 residues. The CDR3 spells CASSPGLAEAFF. The CDR3 DNA reads as TGTGCCAGCAGTCCGGGACTTGCTGAAGCTTTCTTT.

The chain joins TRBV6-6 to TRBJ1-4, with D uncertain. Germline lookup yields CDR1 MNHNY and CDR2 SVGAGI (reference sequence). This CDR3 is 12 amino acids long. V was trimmed by 6 bases and J by 2 bases, leaving 4 bases between them. The CDR3 nucleotides read TGTGCCAGCAGGGGGACTAATGAAAAACTGTTTTTT. Its translation is CASRGTNEKLFF.

There are a few counts of this clone. The chain recombines TRBV19 with TRBJ1-6; 10 nucleotides align to TRBD1. This CDR3 region has 16 residues. With 5 bases clipped from V and 7 bases from J, the junction kept 8 bases outside the gene matches. CDR1 and CDR2 (germline): LNHDA, SQIVND (reference sequence). Written as DNA, the CDR3 is TGTGCCAGTAGTGGAAGGGAGGGACAGGGGAATTCACCCCTCCACTTT. Residues: CASSGREGQGNSPLHF.

This clone was counted a few times. The chain has TRBV28 and TRBJ1-5; possibly TRBD1 for D (5 bases). This CDR3 has 18 residues. Looked up from germline, CDR1 is MDHEN and CDR2 is SYDVKM. The V end was cut by 3 bases, the J end by 4 bases, with 22 bases between. The CDR3 DNA reads TGTGCCAGCAGTTTTCCTCGACAGCGCCCGTCGGTTAATCAGCCCCAGCATTTT. Translated, it gives CASSFPRQRPSVNQPQHF.

The gene calls are TRBV7-8 and TRBJ1-2; 10 nucleotides match TRBD1. The V gene's germline CDR1 is SGHVS and CDR2 FQNEAQ. This CDR3 spans 15 amino acids. Trimming removed 5 bases from V and 8 bases from J; junction bases left unmatched: 11. CDR3 amino acids: CASSPQGGTGVGYTF. The DNA for the CDR3 is TGTGCCAGCAGCCCCCAGGGCGGGACAGGGGTCGGCTACACCTTC.

This clone is labeled as medium-sized. This sequence joins TRBV6-1 and TRBJ2-2, with TRBD2 identical over 9 bases. The V and J ends lost 2 bases and 0 bases, in that order; junction bases with no gene match: 10. This CDR3 region has 19 residues. CDR1 MNHNS and CDR2 SASEGT come from the germline V gene. Here the CDR3 reads CASSERPAGGHANTGELFF. The CDR3 coding sequence is TGTGCCAGCAGTGAAAGGCCAGCGGGGGGCCACGCGAACACCGGGGAGCTGTTTTTT.